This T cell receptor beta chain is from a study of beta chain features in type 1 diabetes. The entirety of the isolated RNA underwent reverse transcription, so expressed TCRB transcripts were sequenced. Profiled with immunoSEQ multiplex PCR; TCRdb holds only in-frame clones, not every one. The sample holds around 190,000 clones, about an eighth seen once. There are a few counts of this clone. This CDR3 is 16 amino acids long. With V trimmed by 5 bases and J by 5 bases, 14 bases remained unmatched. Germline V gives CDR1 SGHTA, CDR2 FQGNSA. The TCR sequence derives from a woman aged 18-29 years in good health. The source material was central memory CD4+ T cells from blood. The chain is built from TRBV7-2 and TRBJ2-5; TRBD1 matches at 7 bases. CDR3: CASSLTGQPQVETQYF. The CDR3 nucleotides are TGTGCCAGCAGCCTGACGGGACAGCCTCAGGTTGAGACCCAGTACTTC.